These 14 T cell receptor beta chains were all obtained from the same sample, sequenced in a study of blood T cell repertoires in COVID-19 (dated by TCRdb to about 2020). The library relied on the immunoSEQ multiplex PCR assay. TCRdb carries this immuneACCESS record with in-frame sequences only. Its versions omit some clonotypes, under half of them owing to an unresolved V gene in the studies checked, with the rest unexplained. Recorded for this sample are tens of thousands of clones; approximately 88% of them occurred a single time. Under 55% of the sample rests with the top ten. The sequenced sample consisted of peripheral blood. The receptors stem from a human donor in a cohort sampled during active COVID-19.

The V and J genes are TRBV18 and TRBJ2-7, with 11 nucleotides matching TRBD2. CDR1 and CDR2 from the germline V gene are KGHSH and LQKENI. The V segment lost 6 bases and the J segment 3 bases; nucleotides outside the gene matches: 4. This CDR3 has 14 amino acids. CDR3 bases: TGTGCCAGCTCCCCGGGACTAGCGGTCTACGAGCAGTACTTC. Its translation: CASSPGLAVYEQYF.

The chain has TRBV5-5 and TRBJ2-5; D perhaps matches TRBD1 (6 bases). Trimming stripped 3 bases from V and 2 bases from J, with 11 bases between. Germline loops: CDR1 SGHKS, CDR2 YYEKEE (reference sequence). The length of the CDR3 is 14 residues. CDR3 nucleotide sequence: TGTGCCAGCAGCTCCCCGGGACAACAAGAGACCCAGTACTTC. Amino acids: CASSSPGQQETQYF.

The CDR3 DNA sequence: TGTGCCAGCAGCGGACAGGTATACGAGCAGTACTTC. As protein: CASSGQVYEQYF. The J gene is TRBJ2-7, the V gene TRBV6-5, with 7 bases identical to TRBD1. The trim removed 6 bases at V and 4 bases at J, leaving 3 bases unmatched. Per germline, CDR1 MNHEY and CDR2 SVGAGI. CDR3 length equals 12 residues.

This clone was found once. The chain recombines TRBV18 with TRBJ2-3, with TRBD2 matching 9 bases. In germline, CDR1 is KGHSH, CDR2 LQKENI. V lost 3 bases and J lost 2; bases outside the gene matches: 0. This CDR3 contains 14 residues. CDR3 residues: CASSPGLATDTQYF. The CDR3 DNA sequence: TGTGCCAGCTCACCGGGACTAGCCACAGATACGCAGTATTTT.

This clone was observed a single time. The chain combines TRBV4-2 with TRBJ1-2; perhaps TRBD1 as D (5 bases). There are 17 residues in the CDR3. V lost 1 base to trimming and J lost 1 base, with 16 bases between them. Germline values: CDR1 LGHNA, CDR2 YNFKEQ. As DNA, the CDR3 is TGTGCCAGCAGCCAAGTTTCCTCAGCAGGGTATAACTATGGCTACACCTTC. It codes for CASSQVSSAGYNYGYTF.

The chain recombines TRBV7-8 with TRBJ2-3; D uncertain. With 2 bases removed from V and 1 base from J, the gap between germline ends came to 7 bases. Germline CDR1 is SGHVS and CDR2 is FQNEAQ. This CDR3 spans 14 amino acids. The chain's CDR3 is CASSLSSRTDTQYF. Written as DNA, the CDR3 is TGTGCCAGCAGCTTAAGTAGTCGCACAGATACGCAGTATTTT. The variable domain in full, completed from reference TRBV7-8 and TRBJ2-3, reads GAGVSQSPRYKVAKRGQDVALRCDPISGHVSLFWYQQALGQGPEFLTYFQNEAQLDKSGLPSDRFFAERPEGSVSTLKIQRTQQEDSAVYLCASSLSSRTDTQYFGPGTRLTVL.

V is TRBV24-1 and J is TRBJ2-3, with 8 nucleotides matching TRBD2. The CDR3 is made up of 19 amino acids. Per the germline V gene, CDR1 is KGHDR and CDR2 is SFDVKD. J gave up 2 bases and V 3 bases, and 15 bases lay outside the gene matches. Here the CDR3 reads CATSDGVLASGRNTDTQYF. CDR3 in DNA: TGTGCCACCAGTGATGGGGTATTGGCTAGCGGGCGAAACACAGATACGCAGTATTTT.

J is TRBJ1-2 and V is TRBV10-3; 7 bases are shared with TRBD1. The CDR3 spans 13 residues. V shed 6 bases and J 3 bases; nucleotides not matched to a gene: 4. Germline V gene data show CDR1 as ENHRY and CDR2 as SYGVKD. The CDR3 is CAISLRGDYGYTF. CDR3 bases: TGTGCCATCAGCCTCAGGGGGGACTATGGCTACACCTTC.

This clone was recorded a few times. The chain couples TRBV2 to TRBJ1-3, with D unclear. CDR3 length: 13 residues. Germline CDR1 reads SNHLY; CDR2 reads FYNNEI. The germline V and J ends were trimmed by 7 bases and 4 bases, with 11 bases remaining between them. The CDR3: CASTQRAGNTIYF. As DNA, the CDR3 is TGTGCCAGCACTCAGAGGGCGGGAAACACCATATATTTT.

This clone has more than one count but fewer than ten. The gene calls are TRBV5-1 and TRBJ2-2; possibly TRBD2 for D (6 bases). This CDR3 is built from 16 residues. The germline CDR1 and CDR2 sequences are SGHRS and YFSETQ. V was trimmed by 4 bases and J by 1 base, leaving 14 bases between them. CDR3: CASSPRDSKNTGELFF. The CDR3 DNA reads as TGCGCCAGCAGCCCCCGGGACTCCAAGAACACCGGGGAGCTGTTTTTT.

J is TRBJ2-5 and V is TRBV19; the D gene is possibly TRBD2 (6 bases). Trimming removed 5 bases at V and 1 base at J, with 8 bases between. Looked up from germline, CDR1 is LNHDA and CDR2 is SQIVND (reference sequence). This CDR3 region has 13 residues. CDR3 nucleotide sequence: TGTGCCAGTAGTTCCGGGGGCCAAGAGACCCAGTACTTC. It specifies CASSSGGQETQYF.

V is TRBV28 and J is TRBJ2-1; 7 positions match TRBD1. This CDR3 has 15 amino acids. Per germline, CDR1 MDHEN and CDR2 SYDVKM. Trimming cost V 4 bases and J 5 bases; bases outside gene matches: 8. The CDR3 is CASSSANQGDNEQFF. CDR3 bases: TGTGCCAGCAGTTCCGCGAACCAGGGGGACAATGAGCAGTTCTTC.

V is TRBV7-2 and J is TRBJ1-1; D is perhaps TRBD1 (5 bases). From germline, CDR1 is SGHTA and CDR2 FQGNSA. This CDR3 spans 18 amino acids. V was clipped by 5 bases and J by 5 bases, with 27 bases between them. The CDR3 DNA sequence: TGTGCCAGCAGCAATAAACGGAGTCAGGGAGGGATTAGTACTGAAGCTTTCTTT. Its protein product is CASSNKRSQGGISTEAFF.

There are a few counts of this clone. CDR3 nucleotide sequence: TGTGCCAGCAGCTTAGAACCGCGCCAAGAGACCCAGTACTTC. Amino acid sequence: CASSLEPRQETQYF. This chain links TRBV7-8 with TRBJ2-5; no clear D gene. V shed 1 base and J shed 1 base, with 7 bases lying between them. The CDR3 has 14 residues. CDR1 and CDR2 from the germline V gene are SGHVS and FQNEAQ.